This record covers a single T cell receptor beta chain. What it binds is unknown. The sample comes from a study of shared clonotypes between healthy human individuals. Findings and limits, study-wide: Rarefaction indicated that sorted-subset sequencing remained incomplete although depth was large. The study generally estimated greater richness for naive than memory subsets. With several donors compared, approximately 5% of naive CD4 clonotypes were shared.

Positively selected for CCR7, the CD45RO-negative cells used as naive CD8 cells excluded terminally differentiated effector memory CD45RA+ cells. V lost 4 bases, J lost 3 bases, and 12 bases stayed unmatched. This CDR3 region has 17 residues. Germline CDR1 is SGHDT and CDR2 is YYEEEE. Researchers divided each subset's genomic DNA evenly across several immunoSEQ plates. Some clones are missing from TCRdb's copy, which holds only in-frame ones; the method was immunoSEQ multiplex PCR. This table has under 850,000 clones, 85% to 95% appearing once. This TCR derives from a young man in good health. The chain couples TRBV5-6 to TRBJ1-1; 10 bases align to TRBD1. Sequencing used naive CD8+ T cells sorted from blood. CDR3 sequence: CASSDRGPQLIYTEAFF. CDR3 nucleotides: TGTGCCAGCAGCGACAGGGGGCCGCAATTAATCTACACTGAAGCTTTCTTT. The entire variable domain, with the rest obtained from reference TRBV5-6 and TRBJ1-1, is as follows: DAGVTQSPTHLIKTRGQQVTLRCSPKSGHDTVSWYQQALGQGPQFIFQYYEEEERQRGNFPDRFSGHQFPNYSSELNVNALLLGDSALYLCASSDRGPQLIYTEAFFGQGTRLTVV.